What follows describes a single T cell receptor (beta chain). Its antigen is currently unknown. Repertoires were generated with immunoSEQ multiplex PCR, while TCRdb's copy carries only in-frame clones and drops some. The sample lists fewer than 100,000 clones; 94% were seen once. This sample was included in a study of siplizumab effects on memory and regulatory T cells. Study observations and caveats: Confirmation was lacking for the suppressive function of proliferating Tregs derived from siplizumab cultures. Apparently more diverse than memory cells, naive T cells also seemed major alloresponse contributors. Siplizumab brought about a significant reduction in alloreactive sequences traceable to unstimulated CD4+ memory cells.

The sample consisted of non-Treg CD4+ T cells sorted from blood. The TCR originated in a human donor in good health.

In DNA, the CDR3 is TGTGCCAGCTCACCACCATACAGCATGAACACTGAAGCTTTCTTT. This gives the protein CASSPPYSMNTEAFF. The chain employs TRBV18 and TRBJ1-1; D gene ambiguous. Per the germline V gene, CDR1 is KGHSH and CDR2 is LQKENI. The CDR3 is 15 amino acids. Trimming pared 0 bases from V and 0 bases from J, leaving 8 bases between. Full variable domain (outside the CDR3, taken from reference TRBV18 and TRBJ1-1): NAGVMQNPRHLVRRRGQEARLRCSPMKGHSHVYWYRQLPEEGLKFMVYLQKENIIDESGMPKERFSAEFPKEGPSILRIQQVVRGDSAAYFCASSPPYSMNTEAFFGQGTRLTVV.